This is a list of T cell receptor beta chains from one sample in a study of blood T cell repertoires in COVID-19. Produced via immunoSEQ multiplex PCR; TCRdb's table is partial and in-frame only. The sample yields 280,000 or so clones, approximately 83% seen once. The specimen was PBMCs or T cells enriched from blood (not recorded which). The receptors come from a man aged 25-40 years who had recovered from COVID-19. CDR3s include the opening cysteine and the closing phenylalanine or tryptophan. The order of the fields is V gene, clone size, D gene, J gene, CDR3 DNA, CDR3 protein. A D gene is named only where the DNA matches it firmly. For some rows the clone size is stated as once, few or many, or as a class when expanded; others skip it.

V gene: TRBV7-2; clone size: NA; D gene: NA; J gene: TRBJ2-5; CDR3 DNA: TGTGCCAGCAGCGGAGACCGGGAGACCCAGTACTTC; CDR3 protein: CASSGDRETQYF
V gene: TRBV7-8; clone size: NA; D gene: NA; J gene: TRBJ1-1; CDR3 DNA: TGTGCCAGCAGCTTATTACAGGCGAACACTGAAGCTTTCTTT; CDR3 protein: CASSLLQANTEAFF
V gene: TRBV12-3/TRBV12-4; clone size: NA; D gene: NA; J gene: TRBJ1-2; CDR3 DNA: TGTGCCAGCAGTGCCAGTACAGGTTATGGCTACACCTTC; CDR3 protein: CASSASTGYGYTF
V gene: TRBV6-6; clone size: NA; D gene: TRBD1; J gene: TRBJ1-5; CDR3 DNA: TGTGCCAGCAGCCGACTGCAGGGACAGGGTAATTGCAATCAGCCCCAGCATTTT; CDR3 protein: CASSRLQGQGNCNQPQHF
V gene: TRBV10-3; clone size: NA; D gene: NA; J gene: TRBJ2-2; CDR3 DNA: TGTGCCATCAGTGAGTGGGGGGGCGACACCGGGGAGCTGTTTTTT; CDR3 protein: CAISEWGGDTGELFF
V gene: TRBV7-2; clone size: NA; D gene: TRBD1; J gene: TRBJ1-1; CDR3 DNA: TGTGCCAGCAGCCGTCAGGGGGGGAACACTGAAGCTTTCTTT; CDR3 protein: CASSRQGGNTEAFF
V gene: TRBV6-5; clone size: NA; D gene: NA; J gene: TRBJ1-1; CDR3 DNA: TGTGCCAGCAGTTACCGCGGATACACTGAAGCTTTCTTT; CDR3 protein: CASSYRGYTEAFF
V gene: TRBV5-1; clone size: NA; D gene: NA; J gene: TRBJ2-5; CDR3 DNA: TGCGCCAGCGCGTATGGAGAGACCCAGTACTTC; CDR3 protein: CASAYGETQYF
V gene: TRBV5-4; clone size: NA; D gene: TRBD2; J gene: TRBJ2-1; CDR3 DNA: TGTGCCAGCAGTCTAGCGGGGAGTGGGAACAATGAGCAGTTCTTC; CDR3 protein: CASSLAGSGNNEQFF
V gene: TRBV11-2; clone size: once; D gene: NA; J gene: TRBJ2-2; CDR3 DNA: TGTGCCAGCAGCTTAGCGGTCGACACCGGGGAGCTGTTTTTT; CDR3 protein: CASSLAVDTGELFF
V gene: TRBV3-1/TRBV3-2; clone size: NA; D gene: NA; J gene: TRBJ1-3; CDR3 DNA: TGTGCCAGCAGCCCATCCGGTGGTGTCTCTGGAAACACCATATATTTT; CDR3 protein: CASSPSGGVSGNTIYF
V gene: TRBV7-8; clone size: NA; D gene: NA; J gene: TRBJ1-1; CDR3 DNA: TGTGCCAGCAGCTTAGAATCCAGGGGACATACCCTGGGCACTGAAGCTTTCTTT; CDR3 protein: CASSLESRGHTLGTEAFF
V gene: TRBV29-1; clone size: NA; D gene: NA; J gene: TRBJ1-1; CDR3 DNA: TGCAGCGCACAGGCTAAGTATAACATGAACACTGAAGCTTTCTTT; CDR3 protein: CSAQAKYNMNTEAFF
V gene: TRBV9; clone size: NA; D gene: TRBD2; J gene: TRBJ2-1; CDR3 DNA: TGTGCCAGCAGCCCCAGCGGGGGCTCCTACAATGAGCAGTTCTTC; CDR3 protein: CASSPSGGSYNEQFF
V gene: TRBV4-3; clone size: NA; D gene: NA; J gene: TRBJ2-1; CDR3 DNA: TGCGCCAGCAGCCAAGACAACACTATATCCTACAATGAGCAGTTCTTC; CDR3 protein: CASSQDNTISYNEQFF
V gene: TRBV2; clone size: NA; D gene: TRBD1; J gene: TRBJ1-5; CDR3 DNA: TGTGCCAGCAGCCGGGACAGGGGTTGGTATAGCAATCAGCCCCAGCATTTT; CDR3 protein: CASSRDRGWYSNQPQHF
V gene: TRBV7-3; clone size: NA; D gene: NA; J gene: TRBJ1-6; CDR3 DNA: TGTGCCAGCAGCTTACAATATAATTCACCCCTCCACTTT; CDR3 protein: CASSLQYNSPLHF
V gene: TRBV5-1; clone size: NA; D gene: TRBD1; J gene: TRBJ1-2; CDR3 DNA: TGCGCCAGCAGACGGGACAGCTCAAACTATGGCTACACCTTC; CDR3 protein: CASRRDSSNYGYTF
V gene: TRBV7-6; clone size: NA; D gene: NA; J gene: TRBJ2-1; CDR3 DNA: TGTGCCAGCAGCCCCGAATTCAGGGACAATGAGCAGTTCTTC; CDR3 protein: CASSPEFRDNEQFF
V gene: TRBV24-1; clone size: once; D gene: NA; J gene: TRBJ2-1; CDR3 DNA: TGTGCCACCAGCCCCACCAGGGGGGACTACAATGAGCAGTTCTTC; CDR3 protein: CATSPTRGDYNEQFF
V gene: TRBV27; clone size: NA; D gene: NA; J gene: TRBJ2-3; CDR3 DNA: TGTGCCAGCAGTTTATTGGAGGGTAGGGATACGCAGTATTTT; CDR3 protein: CASSLLEGRDTQYF
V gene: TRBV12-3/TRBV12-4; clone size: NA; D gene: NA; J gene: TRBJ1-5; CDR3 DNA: TGTGCCAGCAGTTTGAGCTATCAGCCCCAGCATTTT; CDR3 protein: CASSLSYQPQHF
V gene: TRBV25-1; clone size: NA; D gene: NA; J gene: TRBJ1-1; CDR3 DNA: TGTGCCAGCAGTGGGACAGAGCGGGCTTTCTTT; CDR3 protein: CASSGTERAFF
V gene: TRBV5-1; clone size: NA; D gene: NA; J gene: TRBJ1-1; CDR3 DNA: TGCGCCAGCAGCCAATATTCGACCGGGGGTGCTGAAGCTTTCTTT; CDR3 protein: CASSQYSTGGAEAFF
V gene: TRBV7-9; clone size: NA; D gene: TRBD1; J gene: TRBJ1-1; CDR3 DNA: TGTGCCAGCAGCGTACAGGGGTTCAACACTGAAGCTTTCTTT; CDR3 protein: CASSVQGFNTEAFF
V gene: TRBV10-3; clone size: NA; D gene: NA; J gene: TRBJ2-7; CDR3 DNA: TGTGCCATCAGTGAGTCAGGACAAAGCTACGAGCAGTACTTC; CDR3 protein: CAISESGQSYEQYF
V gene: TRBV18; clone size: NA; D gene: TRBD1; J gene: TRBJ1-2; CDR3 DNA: TGTGCCAGCTCACCTGGGACAGGAGAATATGGCTACACCTTC; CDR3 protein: CASSPGTGEYGYTF
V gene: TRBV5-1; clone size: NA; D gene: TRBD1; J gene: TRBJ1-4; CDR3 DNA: TGCGCCAGCAGCTCCGAGGGGGCAGAGCTAGAAAAACTGTTTTTT; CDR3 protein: CASSSEGAELEKLFF
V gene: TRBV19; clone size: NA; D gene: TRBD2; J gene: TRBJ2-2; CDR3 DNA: TGTGCCAGCTTCGAGCGGGGGTCGGCACTCACCGGGGAGCTGTTTTTT; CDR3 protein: CASFERGSALTGELFF
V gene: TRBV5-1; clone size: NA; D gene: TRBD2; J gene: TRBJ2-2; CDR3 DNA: TGCGCCAGCAGCCTGGGACTAGCGGCGAACACCGGGGAGCTGTTTTTT; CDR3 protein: CASSLGLAANTGELFF
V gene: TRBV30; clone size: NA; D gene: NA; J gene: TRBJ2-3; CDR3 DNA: TGTGCCTGGAGTGCCGGGCCCGGGGGTACGCAGTATTTT; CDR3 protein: CAWSAGPGGTQYF
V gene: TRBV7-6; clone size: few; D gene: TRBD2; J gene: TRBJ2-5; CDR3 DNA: TGTGCCAGCAGCTTAGCTCCAGCGGGGGGGCGAAAGACCCAGTACTTC; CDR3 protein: CASSLAPAGGRKTQYF
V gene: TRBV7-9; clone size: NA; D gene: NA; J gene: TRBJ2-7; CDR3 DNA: TGTGCCAGCAGCTTAGGTGAGGGCTACGAGCAGTACTTC; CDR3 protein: CASSLGEGYEQYF
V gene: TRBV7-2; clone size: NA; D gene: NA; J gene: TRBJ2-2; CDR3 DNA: TGTGCCAGCGCGACGTGGCCGACTAACACCGGGGAGCTGTTTTTT; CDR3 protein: CASATWPTNTGELFF
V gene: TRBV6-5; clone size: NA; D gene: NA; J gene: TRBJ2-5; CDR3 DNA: TGTGCCAGCAGTAACCCGGGGGACGAGACCCAGTACTTC; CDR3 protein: CASSNPGDETQYF
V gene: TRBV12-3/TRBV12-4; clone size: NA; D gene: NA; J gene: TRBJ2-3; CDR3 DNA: TGTGCCAGCAGATATGGGGCGGTAGATACGCAGTATTTT; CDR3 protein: CASRYGAVDTQYF
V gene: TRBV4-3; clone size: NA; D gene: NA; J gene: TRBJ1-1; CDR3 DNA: TGCGCCAGCAGCCGTGAGGGAGGGAACACTGAAGCTTTCTTT; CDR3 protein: CASSREGGNTEAFF
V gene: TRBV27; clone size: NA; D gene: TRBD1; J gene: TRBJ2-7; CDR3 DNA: TGTGCCAGCAGTTCCCGGACAGGCCCATACGAGCAGTACTTC; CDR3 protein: CASSSRTGPYEQYF
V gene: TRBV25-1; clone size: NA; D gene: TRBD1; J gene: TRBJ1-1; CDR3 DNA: TGTGCCAGCAGTCACCGGGACAGGTTAGCTGAAGCTTTCTTT; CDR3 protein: CASSHRDRLAEAFF
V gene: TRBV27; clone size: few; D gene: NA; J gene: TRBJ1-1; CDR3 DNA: TGTGCCAGCAGTTTATCGGAGGTTACTGAAGCTTTCTTT; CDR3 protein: CASSLSEVTEAFF
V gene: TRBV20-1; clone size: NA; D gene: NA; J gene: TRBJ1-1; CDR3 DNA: TGCAGTGCTAGTCCCGACAGATTGAACACTGAAGCTTTCTTT; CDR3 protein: CSASPDRLNTEAFF
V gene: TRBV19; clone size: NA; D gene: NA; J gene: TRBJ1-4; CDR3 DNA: TGTGCCAGTAGTATCGGTCGGCCGGCGCGGAAACTGTTTTTT; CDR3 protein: CASSIGRPARKLFF
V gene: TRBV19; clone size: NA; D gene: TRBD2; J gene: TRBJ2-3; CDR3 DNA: TGTGCCAGTAGTAGTCTAGCGGGGCACACAGATACGCAGTATTTT; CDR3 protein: CASSSLAGHTDTQYF
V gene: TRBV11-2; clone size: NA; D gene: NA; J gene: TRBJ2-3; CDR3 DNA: TGTGCCAGCAGCTCTGGCACAGATACGCAGTATTTT; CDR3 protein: CASSSGTDTQYF
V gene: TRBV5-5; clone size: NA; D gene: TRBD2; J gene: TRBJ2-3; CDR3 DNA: TGTGCCAGCAGTTTGGGCACTAGCGGGCAGTATACGCAGTATTTT; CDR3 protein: CASSLGTSGQYTQYF
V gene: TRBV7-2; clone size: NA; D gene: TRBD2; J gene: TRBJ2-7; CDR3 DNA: TGTGCCAGCAGCTTAGGTCTGGCCGGGGGGGGGTACGAGCAGTACTTC; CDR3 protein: CASSLGLAGGGYEQYF
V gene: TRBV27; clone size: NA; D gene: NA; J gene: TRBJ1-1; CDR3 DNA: TGTGCCAGCAGTTTAGGGGACAATCAAGCTTTCTTT; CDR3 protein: CASSLGDNQAFF
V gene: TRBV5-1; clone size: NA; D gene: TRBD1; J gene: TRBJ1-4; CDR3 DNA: TGCGCCAGCAGGAGGGGGCAGGGAGAAGAAAAACTGTTTTTT; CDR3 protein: CASRRGQGEEKLFF
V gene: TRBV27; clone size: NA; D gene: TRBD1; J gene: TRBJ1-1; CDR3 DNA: TGTGCCAGCAGTGTGGCAGGGGGCAGGGGCACTGAAGCTTTCTTT; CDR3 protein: CASSVAGGRGTEAFF
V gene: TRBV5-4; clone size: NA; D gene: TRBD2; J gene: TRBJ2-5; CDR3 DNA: TGTGCCAGCAGCAACATAGCGGGCCCCCAAGAGACCCAGTACTTC; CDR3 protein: CASSNIAGPQETQYF
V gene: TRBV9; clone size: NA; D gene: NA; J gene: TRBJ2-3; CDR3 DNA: TGTGCCAGCAGCGTAGCGGCCGGACACACAGATACGCAGTATTTT; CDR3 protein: CASSVAAGHTDTQYF
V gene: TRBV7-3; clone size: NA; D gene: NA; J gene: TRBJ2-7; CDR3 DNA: TGTGCCAGCAGCTTATTACCAGGCCTGGTCAACTACGAGCAGTACTTC; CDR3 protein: CASSLLPGLVNYEQYF
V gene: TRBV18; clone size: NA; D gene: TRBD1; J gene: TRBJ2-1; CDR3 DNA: TGTGCCAGCTCACCCATAGCGGACAGGGCGGCGTTTGAGCAGTTCTTC; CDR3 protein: CASSPIADRAAFEQFF